This TCR beta chain comes out of a study of control samples from healthy donors and cancer patients. This CDR3 comprises 13 residues. Germline loops: CDR1 LGHNT, CDR2 FRNRAP. Trimming shortened V by 6 bases and J by 2 bases, and 10 bases separated the two germline ends. Sequencing used immunoSEQ multiplex PCR; TCRdb keeps in-frame clones, though not all of them. Among 120,000 or so clones listed, 87% were seen once. Sequenced sample: blood. This sequence was found in a man aged 55 to 69 in good health. This chain connects TRBV12-5 to TRBJ1-2; tentatively, D is TRBD1 (6 bases). The CDR3 coding sequence is TGTGCTAGTGGCCAGGGGACCAACTATGGCTACACCTTC. It is translated as CASGQGTNYGYTF.